The clone carrying this T cell receptor (beta chain) was counted between two and nine times. Antigen specificity is unknown. This sample is drawn from a study of T cells in Graves' hyperthyroidism and ophthalmopathy. Study conclusions and caveats: Model-based prediction identified ophthalmopathy a median 6.5 months prior to its onset.

Using RNA transcripts as the source, TCR beta CDR3 regions were amplified. HTBI primers were the set used in a first-round RT-PCR of the TCR CDR3. TCRdb re-analysed the multiplex PCR reads in MiXCR, keeping a single row per CDR3 protein. The sample carries hundreds of thousands of distinct CDR3 sequences, approximately 16% recorded once. Germline CDR1 GTSNPN, CDR2 SVGIG (reference sequence). The length of the CDR3 is 15 residues. V was shortened by 3 bases and J by 6 bases, with 17 bases between the two germline ends. This receptor was identified in a woman in her thirties or forties with Graves' ophthalmopathy. The chain employs TRBV30 and TRBJ2-2, with D possibly TRBD2 on 7 matching bases. The sequencing sample was made of blood. The CDR3 DNA sequence: TGTGCCTGGAGCTGGGGGGGGGGCCCCCCCGGGGAGCTGTTTTTT. Translating it yields CAWSWGGGPPGELFF.